Following are 16 T cell receptor beta chains from one sample sequenced in a study of CD8+ T cells in alopecia areata. The treatment denotes: oral pan-JAK inhibitor, 5-10 mg twice daily. Following RNA extraction, reverse transcription yielded cDNA that acted as the sequencing template. The protocol was immunoSEQ multiplex PCR, while the TCRdb copy is restricted to in-frame clones and leaves out a portion. Of 150,000 to 200,000 clones in the sample, roughly two thirds were seen once. The sample consisted of CD4+ T cells sorted from blood, taken at week 4, from a patient treated with tofacitinib. Receptor source: a human donor with alopecia areata.

The chain uses TRBV13 and TRBJ2-3, with 14 bases aligning to TRBD2. V was clipped by 0 bases and J by 6 bases; unmatched bases: 11. Germline CDR1 PRHDT, CDR2 FYEKMQ (reference sequence). The CDR3 spans 19 residues. CDR3: CASSLGRRGTSGGPDTQYF. For the CDR3, the DNA is TGTGCCAGCAGCTTAGGACGGCGGGGGACTAGCGGGGGCCCGGATACGCAGTATTTT.

The chain employs TRBV30 and TRBJ2-1; 10 bases match TRBD2. The ends lost 2 bases at V and 9 bases at J; junction bases unmatched: 7. CDR3 length: 14 residues. Germline CDR1 is GTSNPN and CDR2 is SVGIG (reference sequence). The CDR3: CAWSRSGGATEQFF. CDR3 nucleotides: TGTGCCTGGAGTAGGAGCGGGGGGGCCACTGAGCAGTTCTTC.

This clone came up a few times. V usage is TRBV14 and J usage is TRBJ2-2, with 7 bases aligning to TRBD2. Germline assignment: CDR1 SGHDN and CDR2 FVKESK. The V segment lost 0 bases and the J segment 4 bases; nucleotides outside the gene matches: 5. The CDR3 has 16 amino acids. The CDR3 DNA reads TGTGCCAGCAGCCAAGAGGTCGGGGGGATCACCGGGGAGCTGTTTTTT. Protein sequence: CASSQEVGGITGELFF.

This clone was seen a few times. The V gene is TRBV30, the J gene TRBJ1-5; no clear D. CDR1 GTSNPN and CDR2 SVGIG come from the germline V gene (reference sequence). V gave up 2 bases and J gave up 5 bases, with 10 bases separating them. The CDR3 is made up of 13 amino acids. Here the CDR3 DNA reads TGTGCCTGGAGTAGTACCCAGGATCAGCCCCAGCATTTT. Its translation is CAWSSTQDQPQHF.

The CDR3 reads CASSFDSTGSYEQYF. The DNA of the CDR3 is TGTGCCAGCAGTTTCGACTCGACAGGGTCCTACGAGCAGTACTTC. The chain has TRBV27 and TRBJ2-7, with 7 bases matching TRBD1. V shed 3 bases and J 1 base; nucleotides not matched to a gene: 6. CDR3 length equals 15 residues. CDR1 and CDR2 from the germline V gene are MNHEY and SMNVEV (reference sequence).

This clone was found a few times. This chain uses TRBV5-4 with TRBJ2-2, with D perhaps matching TRBD1 or TRBD2 (5 bases each). This CDR3 spans 14 amino acids. Trimming removed 2 bases from V and 5 bases from J, with 10 bases in between. Germline V gene data show CDR1 as SGHNT and CDR2 as YYREEE (reference sequence). This chain's CDR3 is CASSLIRETGELFF. In DNA, the CDR3 is TGTGCCAGCAGCTTAATCAGGGAGACCGGGGAGCTGTTTTTT.

The CDR3 spells CSVEGTGNQETQYF. DNA for the CDR3: TGCAGCGTTGAAGGGACAGGGAACCAAGAGACCCAGTACTTC. J is TRBJ2-5 and V is TRBV29-1; TRBD1 matches 8 bases. This CDR3 is 14 amino acids long. Losses at the gene ends were 1 base for V and 0 bases for J; bases not matched to a gene: 1. The germline CDR1 and CDR2 sequences are SQVTM and ANQGSEA.

The chain combines TRBV29-1 with TRBJ2-5; tentative D call: TRBD2 (5 bases). This CDR3 has 15 amino acids. From germline, CDR1 is SQVTM and CDR2 ANQGSEA. The V end lost 4 bases, the J end lost 1 base, and 16 bases lay between the germline ends. The CDR3 coding sequence is TGCAGCGTTGTCGGAGCCGCGGGTACCCAAGAGACCCAGTACTTC. It specifies CSVVGAAGTQETQYF.

The CDR3 sequence is CSVGREGLSNEKLFF. CDR3 DNA: TGCAGCGTTGGACGGGAAGGGCTATCTAATGAAAAACTGTTTTTT. The J gene is TRBJ1-4, the V gene TRBV29-1; D not resolved. Germline V lookup: CDR1 SQVTM, CDR2 ANQGSEA. Trimming shortened V by 4 bases and J by 3 bases, and 15 bases separated the two germline ends. The CDR3 is made up of 15 amino acids.

This chain joins TRBV29-1 and TRBJ2-5; D is possibly TRBD2 (5 bases). V lost 4 bases to trimming and J lost 7 bases, with 10 bases between them. CDR1 and CDR2 (germline): SQVTM, ANQGSEA. This CDR3 is built from 11 residues. Written as DNA, the CDR3 is TGCAGCGTTGTAGACGGGGTGACCCAGTACTTC. Protein: CSVVDGVTQYF.

The V call is TRBV30, the J call TRBJ1-3; TRBD1 might be the D (5 bases). Germline loops: CDR1 GTSNPN, CDR2 SVGIG (reference sequence). This CDR3 comprises 13 residues. The V end lost 8 bases, the J end lost 2 bases, and 13 bases lay between the germline ends. The CDR3 nucleotides are TGTGCCACCCCCGGGGGACCTGGAAACACCATATATTTT. Amino acids: CATPGGPGNTIYF.

This clone was detected only once. The chain carries TRBV7-6 and TRBJ1-5; TRBD1 matches at 10 bases. Trimming at V came to 1 base and at J to 2 bases, leaving 8 bases not matched to a gene. CDR1 is SGHVS, CDR2 FNYEAQ, per germline. The CDR3 loop spans 18 amino acids. In DNA form, the CDR3 reads TGTGCCAGCAGCTTAGGGACAGGGGGAAATATGGGCAATCAGCCCCAGCATTTT. Its protein product is CASSLGTGGNMGNQPQHF.

This clone was seen a handful of times. V is TRBV15 and J is TRBJ2-1; D may correspond to TRBD1 or TRBD2 (6 bases each). The CDR3 is made up of 16 amino acids. Germline lookup yields CDR1 LNHNV and CDR2 YYDKDF (reference sequence). Trimming pared 3 bases from V and 7 bases from J, leaving 19 bases between. The CDR3 DNA reads as TGTGCCACCAGCAGCGAGGGGGTGGCGGGGCGGAATGAGCAGTTCTTC. Amino acids: CATSSEGVAGRNEQFF.

This clone was seen more than once but under ten times. The V and J genes are TRBV15 and TRBJ2-5; 7 nucleotides align to TRBD1. This CDR3 contains 13 residues. The junction had 9 bases not matched to a gene; V was cut back by 9 bases and J by 5 bases. The germline gives CDR1 LNHNV, CDR2 YYDKDF (reference sequence). CDR3: CATQYGTEETQYF. As DNA, the CDR3 is TGTGCCACGCAATACGGGACAGAGGAGACCCAGTACTTC.

This clone has a handful of counts. The chain recombines TRBV29-1 with TRBJ1-5; TRBD1 aligns across 10 bases. V lost 4 bases to trimming and J lost 6 bases; unmatched junction nucleotides: 6. This CDR3 comprises 14 residues. Germline V CDR1 and CDR2: SQVTM, ANQGSEA. CDR3 residues: CSVADRGLRQPQHF. The CDR3 region has the DNA TGCAGCGTTGCAGACAGGGGGCTTCGTCAGCCCCAGCATTTT. Combining the CDR3 with reference TRBV29-1 and TRBJ1-5 gives the whole variable domain SAVISQKPSRDICQRGTSLTIQCQVDSQVTMMFWYRQQPGQSLTLIATANQGSEATYESGFVIDKFPISRPNLTFSTLTVSNMSPEDSSIYLCSVADRGLRQPQHFGDGTRLSIL.

This clone has just a few counts. The V and J genes are TRBV29-1 and TRBJ1-2; D is perhaps TRBD1 (6 bases). V dropped 5 bases and J dropped 9 bases, with 13 bases sitting between them. CDR1 SQVTM and CDR2 ANQGSEA come from the germline V gene. The CDR3 contains 11 residues. DNA for the CDR3: TGCAGCGTTTACTTACAGGGTAGCTACACCTTC. Translation gives CSVYLQGSYTF.